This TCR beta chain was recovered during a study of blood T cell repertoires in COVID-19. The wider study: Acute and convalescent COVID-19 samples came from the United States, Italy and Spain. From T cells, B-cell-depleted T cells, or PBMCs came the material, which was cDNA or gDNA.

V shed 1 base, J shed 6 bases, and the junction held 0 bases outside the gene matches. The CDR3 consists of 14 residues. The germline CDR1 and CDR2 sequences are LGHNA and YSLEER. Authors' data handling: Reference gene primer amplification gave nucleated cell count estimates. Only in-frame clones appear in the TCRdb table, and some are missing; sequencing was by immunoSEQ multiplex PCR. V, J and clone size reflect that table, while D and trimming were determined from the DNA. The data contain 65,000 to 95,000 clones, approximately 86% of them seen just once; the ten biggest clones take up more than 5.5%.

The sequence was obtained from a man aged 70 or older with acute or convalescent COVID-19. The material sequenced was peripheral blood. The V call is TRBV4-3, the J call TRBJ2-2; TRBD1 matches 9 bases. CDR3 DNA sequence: TGCGCCAGCAGCCAAGGACAGGGGGCCGGGGAGCTGTTTTTT. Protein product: CASSQGQGAGELFF.